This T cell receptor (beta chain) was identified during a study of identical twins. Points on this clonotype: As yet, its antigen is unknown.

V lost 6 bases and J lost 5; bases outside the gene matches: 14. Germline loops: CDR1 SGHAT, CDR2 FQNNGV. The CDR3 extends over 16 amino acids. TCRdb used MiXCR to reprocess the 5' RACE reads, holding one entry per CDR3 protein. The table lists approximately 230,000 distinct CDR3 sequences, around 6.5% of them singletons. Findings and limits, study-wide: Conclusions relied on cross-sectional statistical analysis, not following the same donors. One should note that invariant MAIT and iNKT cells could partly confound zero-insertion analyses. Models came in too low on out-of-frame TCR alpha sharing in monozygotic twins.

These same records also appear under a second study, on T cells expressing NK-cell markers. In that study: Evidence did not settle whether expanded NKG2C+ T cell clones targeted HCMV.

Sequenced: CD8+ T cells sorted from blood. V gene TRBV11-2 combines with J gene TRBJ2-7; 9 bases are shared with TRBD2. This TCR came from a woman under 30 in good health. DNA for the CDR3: TGTGCCAGCAGTTTGATATACGGGACTAGCTTAAACGAGCAGTACTTC. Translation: CASSLIYGTSLNEQYF.